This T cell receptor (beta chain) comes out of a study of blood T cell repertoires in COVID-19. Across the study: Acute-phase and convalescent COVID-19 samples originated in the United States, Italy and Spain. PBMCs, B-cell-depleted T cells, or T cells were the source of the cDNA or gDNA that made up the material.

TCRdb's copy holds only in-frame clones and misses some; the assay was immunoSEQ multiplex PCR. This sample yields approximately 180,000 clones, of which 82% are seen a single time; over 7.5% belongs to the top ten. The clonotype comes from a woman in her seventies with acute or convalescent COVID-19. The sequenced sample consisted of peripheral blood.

CDR3 sequence reads: CASRPRDRAPGELFF. CDR3 DNA: TGTGCCAGCAGACCTAGGGACAGGGCGCCCGGGGAGCTGTTTTTT. This chain uses TRBV28 with TRBJ2-2; TRBD1 matches at 9 bases. Germline-derived CDR1 and CDR2 are MDHEN and SYDVKM. The CDR3 extends over 15 amino acids. The J segment lost 6 bases and the V segment lost 6 bases, leaving 8 bases of the junction unmatched.